This TCR beta chain was documented in a study of OX40 agonist ivuxolimab in advanced cancers. The CDR3 contains 18 residues. Looked up from germline, CDR1 is MDHEN and CDR2 is SYDVKM. TCRdb keeps only in-frame clones here, not all; method: immunoSEQ multiplex PCR. The data show about 48,000 clones, approximately 84% seen once. The source is an adult with an advanced solid tumor such as melanoma, head and neck, liver or kidney cancer. The sequenced sample was CD4+ or CD8+ T cells sorted from blood, obtained in a trial of the OX40 agonist ivuxolimab. The J gene is TRBJ2-5, the V gene TRBV28; 9 bases are shared with TRBD2. The DNA end favors TRBJ2-7, so the J call may be wrong. In DNA, the CDR3 is TGTGCCAGCAGTTTGACCCCACTGGGGCGCGGGAGGGCCTACGAGCAGTACTTC. This encodes CASSLTPLGRGRAYEQYF.